This is a list of T cell receptor beta chains from one sample in a study of regulatory T cells in long-lasting Graves disease. A single record per CDR3 protein comes from TCRdb applying MiXCR to the multiplex PCR reads. Of some 200,000 distinct CDR3 sequences in the sample, approximately 19% are singletons; the top ten hold 12%. These data were also filed under a second study, of T cells in Graves' hyperthyroidism and ophthalmopathy.

Here the sequenced sample was peripheral blood mononuclear cells (PBMCs), taken at new diagnosis, from a patient treated with antithyroid drugs. Source of these receptors: a woman younger than 45 with Graves disease. CDR3s include the opening cysteine and the closing phenylalanine or tryptophan. The D gene is left open where the match is weak. Size is omitted from some rows. Given values are once, few, many or a class for expanded clones.

TRBD2,TRBJ2-7,16,TRBV2,many,TGTGCCAGCACTAAACAATCCCAGACTAGCGCCCACGAGCAGTACTTC,CASTKQSQTSAHEQYF
TRBD1,TRBJ1-1,17,TRBV6-1,few,TGTGCCAGCACTACACGGGTTAACCGGGACAGGAACACTGAAGCTTTCTTT,CASTTRVNRDRNTEAFF
-,TRBJ2-1,17,TRBV4-1,few,TGCGCCAGCAGCCAAGTACCCGCGGAGAACTCCTACAATGAGCAGTTCTTC,CASSQVPAENSYNEQFF
-,TRBJ1-1,15,TRBV30,many,TGTGCCTGGAGAAGAAACCTGGACCTCGGGGTTGAAGCTTTCTTT,CAWRRNLDLGVEAFF
-,TRBJ1-4,11,TRBV7-9,-,TGTGCCATCCATCCGGGTGAAAAACTGTTTTTT,CAIHPGEKLFF
-,TRBJ1-5,13,TRBV5-5,-,TGTGCCAGCAGCTTGGGTTGGGAACAGCCCCAGCATTTT,CASSLGWEQPQHF
TRBD2,TRBJ2-7,15,TRBV25-1,many,TGTGCCAGCCCCCCCCTACTAGCGGGGGTCTGCGAGCAGTACTTC,CASPPLLAGVCEQYF
-,TRBJ1-2,13,TRBV28,many,TGTGCCAGCAGCTCTTACTCACCCGATGGCTACACCTTC,CASSSYSPDGYTF
TRBD1,TRBJ1-1,15,TRBV18,many,TGTGCCAGCTCACCAGGGACAGGGGCGAACACTGAAGCTTTCTTT,CASSPGTGANTEAFF
-,TRBJ2-7,17,TRBV28,-,TGTGCCAGCAGTTCCCCCTCGGGTAGCGGAGGGACCTACGAGCAGTACTTC,CASSSPSGSGGTYEQYF
-,TRBJ1-2,15,TRBV12-5,many,TGTGCTAGTGGTTTGCATCAACAGGGAAGCTATGGCTACACCTTC,CASGLHQQGSYGYTF
-,TRBJ1-4,15,TRBV30,many,TGTGCCTGGAGCCCCGGGGGGGCAACTAATGAAAAACTGTTTTTT,CAWSPGGATNEKLFF
TRBD1,TRBJ2-5,13,TRBV29-1,many,TGCAGCGGACGAGGGGGCGTCCAAGAGACCCAGTACTTC,CSGRGGVQETQYF
TRBD2,TRBJ2-5,16,TRBV20-1,many,TGCAGTGCTAGCAGGACTAGCGGGGGGGCCAGGGAGACCCAGTACTTC,CSASRTSGGARETQYF
-,TRBJ2-1,14,TRBV5-1,many,TGCGCCAGCAGCGAGCTAGCCTCCCACAATGAGCAGTTCTTC,CASSELASHNEQFF
-,TRBJ2-1,17,TRBV5-5,once,TGTGCCAGCAGCTTGGCTCCCGGCCTCTTCGGCTACAATGAGCAGTTCTTC,CASSLAPGLFGYNEQFF
TRBD2,TRBJ2-5,19,TRBV19,many,TGTGCCAGTTCGGAGGCTGGGGGGCTAGCGGGAGGGAGAGGAGAGACCCAGTACTTC,CASSEAGGLAGGRGETQYF
TRBD2,TRBJ2-3,15,TRBV6-1,-,TGTGCCAGCAAGATAGCGGGGGTATCCACAGATACGCAGTATTTT,CASKIAGVSTDTQYF
TRBD1,TRBJ1-1,15,TRBV20-1,many,TGCAGTGCTAGGCCCACTATAGACAGGGGCCCTGAAGCTTTCTTT,CSARPTIDRGPEAFF
-,TRBJ1-1,12,TRBV12-3/TRBV12-4,many,TGTGCCAGCAGCCCCCCGGGACCAGAAGCTTTCTTT,CASSPPGPEAFF
-,TRBJ2-7,14,TRBV6-1,many,TGTGCCAGCGGAACCGGGACGGCGACCTACGAGCAGTACTTC,CASGTGTATYEQYF
TRBD1,TRBJ1-5,16,TRBV28,many,TGTGCCAGCAGTCCCGGGGACAGGGGAGGCAATCAGCCCCAGCATTTT,CASSPGDRGGNQPQHF
TRBD1,TRBJ2-5,13,TRBV20-1,-,TGCAGTTGGCGACAGGGCAACCAAGAGACCCAGTACTTC,CSWRQGNQETQYF
TRBD1,TRBJ2-1,14,TRBV6-2/TRBV6-3,-,TGTGCCAGCAGCGGGACAGGGCAAGAAAATGAGCAGTTCTTC,CASSGTGQENEQFF
-,TRBJ1-1,11,TRBV24-1,many,TGTGCCACCAGTGCCGGGTTTAAAGCTTTCTTT,CATSAGFKAFF
-,TRBJ1-3,14,TRBV5-5,many,TGTGCCAGCAGCTTGAACCCTGCGGGAAACACCATATATTTT,CASSLNPAGNTIYF
-,TRBJ1-1,15,TRBV11-2,many,TGTGCCAGCAGCTTAGGGTCCTCCCCCACCACTGAAGCTTTCTTT,CASSLGSSPTTEAFF
TRBD1,TRBJ1-1,17,TRBV19,many,TGTGCCAGTAGTATAGTCGACAGGGGGGCAGGGGGCACTGAAGCTTTCTTT,CASSIVDRGAGGTEAFF
-,TRBJ1-1,13,TRBV2,many,TGTGCCAGCAGTCGGACAGTGAACACTGAAGCTTTCTTT,CASSRTVNTEAFF
-,TRBJ1-1,14,TRBV5-1,many,TGCGCCAGCAGCTTGCGAGCTATGAACACTGAAGCTTTCTTT,CASSLRAMNTEAFF
-,TRBJ1-1,16,TRBV7-9,many,TGTGCCAGCAGCTTAGAATCCTCGGTCATGAACACTGAAGCTTTCTTT,CASSLESSVMNTEAFF
-,TRBJ2-1,14,TRBV11-2,-,TGTGCCAGCAGCTTAGGGGTAGGACCAAATCATCAGTTCTTC,CASSLGVGPNHQFF
-,TRBJ1-1,16,TRBV2,many,TGTGCCAGCAGAGATGAAAGGGATCGTGGGAACACTGAAGCTTTCTTT,CASRDERDRGNTEAFF
-,TRBJ1-5,15,TRBV20-1,many,TGCAGTGCTAACGTGGTTGCGGGAAGGGGTCAGCCCCAGCATTTT,CSANVVAGRGQPQHF
TRBD1,TRBJ1-1,16,TRBV30,many,TGTGCCTGGAGTGTACGGCAGGGGGGGGAGAACACTGAAGCTTTCTTT,CAWSVRQGGENTEAFF
TRBD2,TRBJ2-3,14,TRBV14,few,TGTGCCAGCAGCCTCACTAGCGGGGCGGATACGCAGTATTTT,CASSLTSGADTQYF
-,TRBJ1-5,15,TRBV20-1,many,TGCAGTGCTAGTCCTACAGGGCAGCCAGGTCAGCCCCAGCATTTT,CSASPTGQPGQPQHF
-,TRBJ1-4,15,TRBV7-9,many,TGTGCCAGCAGCTCCCGACAGGAGGATAATGAAAAACTGTTTTTT,CASSSRQEDNEKLFF
-,TRBJ1-2,12,TRBV29-1,few,TGCAGCGGAGCCAAGGGGGAGAAGGGCTACACCTTC,CSGAKGEKGYTF
-,TRBJ2-1,14,TRBV2,-,TGTGCCAGCAGCTTTGGGGGAGCTTACAATGAGCAGTTCTTC,CASSFGGAYNEQFF
TRBD2,TRBJ2-7,14,TRBV20-1,many,TGCAGTGCTAGCCTAGCGGGGCCGACTTACGAGCAGTACTTC,CSASLAGPTYEQYF
TRBD1,TRBJ2-1,15,TRBV28,few,TGTGCCAGCAGTTTAAGCGGACAGGGTTCCAATGAGCAGTTCTTC,CASSLSGQGSNEQFF
-,TRBJ2-3,14,TRBV7-3,many,TGTGCCAGCAGCTCAACAGGATCCACAGATACGCAGTATTTT,CASSSTGSTDTQYF
TRBD1,TRBJ2-5,13,TRBV19,many,TGTGCCAGAGATCGGACAGGGGAAGAGACCCAGTACTTC,CARDRTGEETQYF
-,TRBJ2-7,14,TRBV30,many,TGTGCCTGGAGTGAAGGGGTGACCTCCTACGAGCAGTACTTC,CAWSEGVTSYEQYF
TRBD2,TRBJ2-7,15,TRBV3-1,many,TGTGCCAGCAGCCGCTCAAGCGGGGATGTCTACGAGCAGTACTTC,CASSRSSGDVYEQYF
-,TRBJ1-2,13,TRBV20-1,-,TGCAGGCCGGGAGGACAGTATAACTATGGCTACACCTTC,CRPGGQYNYGYTF
-,TRBJ1-2,12,TRBV25-1,many,TGTGCCAGCAGTGGGGGGGGCTATGGCTACACCTTC,CASSGGGYGYTF
TRBD2,TRBJ2-3,17,TRBV2,large,TGTGCCAGCAGTGAAGCTGTACTAGCGGGGCTTACAGATACGCAGTATTTT,CASSEAVLAGLTDTQYF
-,TRBJ2-7,13,TRBV20-1,many,TGCAGTGCTAGAGGGACTAACTCCTACGAGCAGTACTTC,CSARGTNSYEQYF
-,TRBJ2-3,17,TRBV12-5,once,TGTGCTAGTGGTTTTCGTGCAGGCAGCGCCTTCACAGATACGCAGTATTTT,CASGFRAGSAFTDTQYF